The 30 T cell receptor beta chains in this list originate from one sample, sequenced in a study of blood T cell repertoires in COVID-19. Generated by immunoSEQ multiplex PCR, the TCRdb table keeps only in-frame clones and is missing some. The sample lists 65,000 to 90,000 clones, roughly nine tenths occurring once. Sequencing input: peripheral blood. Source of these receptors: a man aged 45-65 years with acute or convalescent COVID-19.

The CDR3 sequence is CAIRGQSDSPLHF. For the CDR3, the DNA is TGTGCCATCAGGGGACAGTCTGATTCACCCCTCCACTTT. This sequence joins TRBV10-3 and TRBJ1-6, with TRBD1 matching 7 bases. The CDR3 runs to 13 residues. Germline assignment: CDR1 ENHRY and CDR2 SYGVKD. After removal of 6 bases from V and 8 bases from J, the junction contained 4 bases not matched to a gene.

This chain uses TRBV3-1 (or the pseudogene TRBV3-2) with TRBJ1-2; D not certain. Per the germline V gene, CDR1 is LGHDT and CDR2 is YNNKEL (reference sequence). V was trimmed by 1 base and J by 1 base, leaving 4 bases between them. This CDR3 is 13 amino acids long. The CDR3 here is CASSQGVNYGYTF. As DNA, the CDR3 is TGTGCCAGCAGCCAAGGCGTTAACTATGGCTACACCTTC.

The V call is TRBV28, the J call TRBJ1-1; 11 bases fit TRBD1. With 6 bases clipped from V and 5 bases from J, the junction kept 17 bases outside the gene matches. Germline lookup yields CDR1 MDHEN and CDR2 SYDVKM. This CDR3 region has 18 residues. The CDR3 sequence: CASRTPLPGTGGKTEAFF. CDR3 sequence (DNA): TGTGCCAGCAGAACACCTTTACCCGGGACAGGGGGTAAGACTGAAGCTTTCTTT.

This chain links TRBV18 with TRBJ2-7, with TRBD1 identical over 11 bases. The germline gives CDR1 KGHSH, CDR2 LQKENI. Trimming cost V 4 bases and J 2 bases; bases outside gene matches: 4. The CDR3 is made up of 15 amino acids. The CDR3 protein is CASSRGTGGPYEQYV. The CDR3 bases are TGTGCCAGCTCACGAGGGACAGGGGGGCCCTACGAGCAGTACGTC.

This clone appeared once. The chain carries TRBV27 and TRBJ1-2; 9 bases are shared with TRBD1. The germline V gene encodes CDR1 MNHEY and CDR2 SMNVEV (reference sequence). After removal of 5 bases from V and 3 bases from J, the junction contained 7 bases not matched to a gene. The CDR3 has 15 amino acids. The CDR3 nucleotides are TGTGCCAGCAGTACAGAAGGGACAGGGTACTATGGCTACACCTTC. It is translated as CASSTEGTGYYGYTF.

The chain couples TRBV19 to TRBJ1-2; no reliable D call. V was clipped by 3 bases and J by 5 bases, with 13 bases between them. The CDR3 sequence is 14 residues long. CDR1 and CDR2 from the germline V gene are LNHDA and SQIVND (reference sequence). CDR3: CASSINVPIYGYTF. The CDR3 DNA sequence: TGTGCCAGTAGTATCAACGTCCCTATTTATGGCTACACCTTC. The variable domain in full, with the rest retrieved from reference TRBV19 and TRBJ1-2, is DGGITQSPKYLFRKEGQNVTLSCEQNLNHDAMYWYRQDPGQGLRLIYYSQIVNDFQKGDIAEGYSVSREKKESFPLTVTSAQKNPTAFYLCASSINVPIYGYTFGSGTRLTVV.

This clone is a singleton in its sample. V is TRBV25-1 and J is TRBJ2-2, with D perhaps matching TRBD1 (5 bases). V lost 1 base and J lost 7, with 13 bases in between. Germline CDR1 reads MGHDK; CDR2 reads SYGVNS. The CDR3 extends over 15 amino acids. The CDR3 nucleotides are TGTGCCAGCAGTGAATTGGGCAGGGCTGACGGGGAGCTGTTTTTT. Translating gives CASSELGRADGELFF.

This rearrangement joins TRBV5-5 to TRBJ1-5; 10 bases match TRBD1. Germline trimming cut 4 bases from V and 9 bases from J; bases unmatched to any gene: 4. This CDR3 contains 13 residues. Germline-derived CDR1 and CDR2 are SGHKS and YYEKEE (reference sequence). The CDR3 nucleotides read TGTGCCAGCAGCCCGGGACAGGGGCTGCCCCAGCATTTT. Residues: CASSPGQGLPQHF.

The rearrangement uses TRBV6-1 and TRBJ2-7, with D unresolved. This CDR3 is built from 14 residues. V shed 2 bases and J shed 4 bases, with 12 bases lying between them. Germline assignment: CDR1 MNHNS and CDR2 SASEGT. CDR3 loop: CASSESQVVYEQYV. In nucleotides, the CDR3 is TGTGCCAGCAGTGAAAGCCAGGTAGTTTACGAGCAGTACGTC.

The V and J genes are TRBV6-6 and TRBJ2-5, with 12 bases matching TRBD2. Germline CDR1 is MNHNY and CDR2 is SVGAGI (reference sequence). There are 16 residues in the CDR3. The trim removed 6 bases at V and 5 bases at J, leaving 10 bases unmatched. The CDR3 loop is CASRLTSGGRRETQYF. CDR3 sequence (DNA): TGTGCCAGCAGGCTAACTAGCGGGGGGCGTAGGGAGACCCAGTACTTC.

The CDR3 spells CASRGLDVTDTQYF. DNA for the CDR3: TGCGCCAGCAGGGGACTGGACGTGACAGATACGCAGTATTTT. V gene TRBV10-2 combines with J gene TRBJ2-3, with D possibly being TRBD2 (6 bases). V lost 6 bases, J lost 3 bases, and 13 bases lay in between. The CDR3 length is 14 residues. CDR1 and CDR2 (germline): WSHSY, SAAADI.

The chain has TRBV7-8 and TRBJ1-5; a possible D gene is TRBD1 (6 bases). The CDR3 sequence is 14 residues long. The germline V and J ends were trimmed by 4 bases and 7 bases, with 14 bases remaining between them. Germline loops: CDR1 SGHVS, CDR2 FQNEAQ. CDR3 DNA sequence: TGTGCCAGCAGCTCTCAGGGGTTGGAGCAGCCCCAGCATTTT. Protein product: CASSSQGLEQPQHF.

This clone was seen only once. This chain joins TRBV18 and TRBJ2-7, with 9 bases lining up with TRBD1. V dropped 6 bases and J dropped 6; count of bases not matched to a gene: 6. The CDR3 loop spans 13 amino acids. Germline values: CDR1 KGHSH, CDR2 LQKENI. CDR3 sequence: CASSPGQGREQYV. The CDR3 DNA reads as TGTGCCAGCTCTCCGGGACAGGGCCGCGAGCAGTACGTC.

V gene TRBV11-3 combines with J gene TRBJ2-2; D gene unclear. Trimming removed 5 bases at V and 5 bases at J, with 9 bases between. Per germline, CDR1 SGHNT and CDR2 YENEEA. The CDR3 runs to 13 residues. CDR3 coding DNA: TGTGCCAGCAGCCCTTATATGACCGGGGAGCTGTTTTTT. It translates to CASSPYMTGELFF.

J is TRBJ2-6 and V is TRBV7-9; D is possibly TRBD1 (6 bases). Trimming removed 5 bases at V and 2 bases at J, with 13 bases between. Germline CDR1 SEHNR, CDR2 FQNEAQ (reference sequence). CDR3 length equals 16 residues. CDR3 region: CASSPAAGAGANVLTF. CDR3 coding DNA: TGTGCCAGCAGCCCAGCGGCAGGGGCTGGGGCCAACGTCCTGACTTTC.

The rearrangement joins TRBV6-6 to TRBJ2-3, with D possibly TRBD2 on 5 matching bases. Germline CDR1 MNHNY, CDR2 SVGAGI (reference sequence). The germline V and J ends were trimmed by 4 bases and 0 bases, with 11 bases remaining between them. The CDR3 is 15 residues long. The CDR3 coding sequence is TGTGCCAGCAGTTTAGGGAGAGCTAGCACAGATACGCAGTATTTT. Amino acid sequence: CASSLGRASTDTQYF.

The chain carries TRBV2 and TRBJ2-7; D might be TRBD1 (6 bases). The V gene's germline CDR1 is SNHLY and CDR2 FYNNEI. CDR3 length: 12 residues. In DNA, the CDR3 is TGTGCGAGCCTGCGTACAGGGTCCGAGCAGTACTTC. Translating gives CASLRTGSEQYF. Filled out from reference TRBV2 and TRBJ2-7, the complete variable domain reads EPEVTQTPSHQVTQMGQEVILRCVPISNHLYFYWYRQILGQKVEFLVSFYNNEISEKSEIFDDQFSVERPDGSNFTLKIRSTKLEDSAMYFCASLRTGSEQYFGPGTRLTVT.

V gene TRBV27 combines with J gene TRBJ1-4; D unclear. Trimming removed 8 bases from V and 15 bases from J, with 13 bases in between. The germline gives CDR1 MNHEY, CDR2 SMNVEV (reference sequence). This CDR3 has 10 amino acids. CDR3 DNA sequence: TGTGCCAGCCTCACGGACTGGGTGTTTTTT. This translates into CASLTDWVFF.

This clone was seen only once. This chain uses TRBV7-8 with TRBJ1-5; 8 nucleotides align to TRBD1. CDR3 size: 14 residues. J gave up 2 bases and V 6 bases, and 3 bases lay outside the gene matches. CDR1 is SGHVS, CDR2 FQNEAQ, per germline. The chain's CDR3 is CASSPQGGNQPQHF. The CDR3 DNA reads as TGTGCCAGCAGTCCACAGGGGGGCAATCAGCCCCAGCATTTT.

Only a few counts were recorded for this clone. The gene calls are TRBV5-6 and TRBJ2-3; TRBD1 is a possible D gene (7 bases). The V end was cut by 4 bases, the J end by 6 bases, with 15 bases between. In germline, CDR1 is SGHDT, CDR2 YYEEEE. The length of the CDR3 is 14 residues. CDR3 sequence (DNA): TGTGCCAGCAGCCCCCAGGGGGGCGGCGATACGCAGTATTTT. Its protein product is CASSPQGGGDTQYF. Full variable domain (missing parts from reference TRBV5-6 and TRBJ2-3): DAGVTQSPTHLIKTRGQQVTLRCSPKSGHDTVSWYQQALGQGPQFIFQYYEEEERQRGNFPDRFSGHQFPNYSSELNVNALLLGDSALYLCASSPQGGGDTQYFGPGTRLTVL.

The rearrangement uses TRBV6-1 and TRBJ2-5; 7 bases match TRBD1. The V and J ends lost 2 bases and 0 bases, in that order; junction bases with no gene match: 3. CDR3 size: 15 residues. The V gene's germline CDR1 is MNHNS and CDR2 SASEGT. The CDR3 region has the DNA TGTGCCAGCAGTGAACTTGGGACAGACCAAGAGACCCAGTACTTC. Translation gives CASSELGTDQETQYF.

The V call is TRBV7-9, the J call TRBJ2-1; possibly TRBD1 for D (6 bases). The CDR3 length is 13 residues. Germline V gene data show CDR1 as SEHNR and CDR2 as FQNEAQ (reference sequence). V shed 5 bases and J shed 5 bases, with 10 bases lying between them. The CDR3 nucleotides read TGTGCCAGCAGCCCCCGGGACAACAATGAGCAGTTCTTC. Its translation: CASSPRDNNEQFF.

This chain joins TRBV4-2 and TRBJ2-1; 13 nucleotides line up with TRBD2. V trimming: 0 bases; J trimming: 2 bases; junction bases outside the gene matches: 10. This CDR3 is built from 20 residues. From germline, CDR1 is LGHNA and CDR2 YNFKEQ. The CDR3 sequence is CASSQDLGTSGGDAYNEQFF. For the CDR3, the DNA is TGTGCCAGCAGCCAAGATTTAGGCACTAGCGGGGGGGACGCCTACAATGAGCAGTTCTTC.

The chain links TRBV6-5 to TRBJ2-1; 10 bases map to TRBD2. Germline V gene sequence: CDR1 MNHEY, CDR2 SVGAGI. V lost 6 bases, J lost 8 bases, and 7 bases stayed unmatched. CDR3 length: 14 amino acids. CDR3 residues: CASRKLAGIHEQFF. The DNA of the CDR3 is TGTGCCAGCAGGAAACTAGCGGGGATCCATGAGCAGTTCTTC.

The CDR3, as DNA: TGTGGTCCGTATAGAGGAAATGGCTACACCTTC. Translation gives CGPYRGNGYTF. V is TRBV28 and J is TRBJ1-2; no reliable D call. The CDR3 totals 11 residues. Germline V CDR1 and CDR2: MDHEN, SYDVKM.

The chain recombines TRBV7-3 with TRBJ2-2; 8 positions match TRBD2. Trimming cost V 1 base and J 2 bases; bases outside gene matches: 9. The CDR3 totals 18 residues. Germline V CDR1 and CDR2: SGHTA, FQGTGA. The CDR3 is CASSLNPLGGGNTGELFF. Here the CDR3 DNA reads TGTGCCAGCAGCTTAAACCCCCTCGGGGGGGGAAACACCGGGGAGCTGTTTTTT.

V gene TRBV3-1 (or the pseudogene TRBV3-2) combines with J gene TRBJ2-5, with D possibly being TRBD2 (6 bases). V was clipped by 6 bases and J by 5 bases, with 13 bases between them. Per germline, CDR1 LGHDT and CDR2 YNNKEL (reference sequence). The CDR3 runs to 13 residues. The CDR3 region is CASSGGRSETQYF. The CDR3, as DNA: TGTGCCAGCAGTGGAGGGAGGTCGGAGACCCAGTACTTC.

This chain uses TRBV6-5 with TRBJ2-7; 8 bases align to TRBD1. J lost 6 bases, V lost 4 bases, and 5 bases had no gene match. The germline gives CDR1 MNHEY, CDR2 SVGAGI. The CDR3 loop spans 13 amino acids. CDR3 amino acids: CASSFKTGGEQYF. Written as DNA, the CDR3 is TGTGCCAGCAGTTTCAAAACAGGGGGCGAGCAGTACTTC.

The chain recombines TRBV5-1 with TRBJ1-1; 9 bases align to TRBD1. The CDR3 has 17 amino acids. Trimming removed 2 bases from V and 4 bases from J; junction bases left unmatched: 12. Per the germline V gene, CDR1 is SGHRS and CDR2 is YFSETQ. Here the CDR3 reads CASSLTGGWAQGTEAFF. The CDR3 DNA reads TGCGCCAGCAGCTTAACAGGGGGCTGGGCCCAGGGCACTGAAGCTTTCTTT.

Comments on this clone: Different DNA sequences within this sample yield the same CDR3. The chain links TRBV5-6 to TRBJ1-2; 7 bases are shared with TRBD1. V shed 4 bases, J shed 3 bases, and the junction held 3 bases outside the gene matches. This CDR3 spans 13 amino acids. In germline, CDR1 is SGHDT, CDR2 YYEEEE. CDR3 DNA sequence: TGTGCCAGCAGCCCCACAGGGGACTATGGCTACACCTTC. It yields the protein CASSPTGDYGYTF. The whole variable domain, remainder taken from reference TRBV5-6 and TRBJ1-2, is DAGVTQSPTHLIKTRGQQVTLRCSPKSGHDTVSWYQQALGQGPQFIFQYYEEEERQRGNFPDRFSGHQFPNYSSELNVNALLLGDSALYLCASSPTGDYGYTFGSGTRLTVV.